This TCR beta chain was observed in a study of breast tumors, draining lymph nodes, adjacent tissues. This clonotype was picked up many times. TCRdb reanalysed the multiplex PCR reads using MiXCR and keeps one entry per CDR3 protein. The data hold about 12,000 distinct CDR3 sequences, with about 48% observed a single time. The sample consisted of breast tumor tissue. The sequence was obtained from a female donor with breast cancer. Some clones in this sample may be carry-over from other donors' samples.

The DNA of the CDR3 is TGCGCCAGCAGTCCGAAGCCATTTAACACCATATATTTT. Translation gives CASSPKPFNTIYF. The genes are TRBV4-3 and TRBJ1-3; D gene uncertain. The germline gives CDR1 LGHNA, CDR2 YSLEER. There are 13 residues in the CDR3. Between the trimmed V and J ends, which lost 6 bases and 7 bases, there was a span of 13 bases.